This T cell receptor beta chain stems from a study of T cell responses to AZD1222 COVID-19 vaccine. The overall study: The study pooled second doses at about 4 or about 12 weeks. Overall study findings and caveats: Nearly half of spike-specific TCRs reportedly go after variant regions that carry no mutations. Donors were mostly white British, more females; clonal diversity possibly underestimated.

Assay: immunoSEQ multiplex PCR; the TCRdb copy retains only in-frame clones and omits some. The data show 90,000 to 120,000 clones, with roughly nine tenths seen just once and approximately 4.5% held by the top ten. Concerning this clone itself: The antigen remains unidentified.

Per germline, CDR1 MNHNY and CDR2 SVGAGI (reference sequence). There are 13 residues in the CDR3. Trimming removed 6 bases from V and 9 bases from J, with 15 bases in between. The input for sequencing was peripheral blood, taken on day 0 of AZD1222 vaccination. This sequence originates from an adult in good health. The chain links TRBV6-6 to TRBJ1-3, with D unclear. Here the CDR3 reads CASRNPGPVTIYF. CDR3 DNA sequence: TGTGCCAGCAGGAACCCAGGACCTGTCACCATATATTTT.